Sequencing of this T cell receptor (beta chain) was carried out in a study of T cells in Graves' hyperthyroidism and ophthalmopathy. As for the study in general: Peripheral blood was taken when the disease was first diagnosed, before any treatment began.

The source material, RNA transcripts, was used to amplify TCR beta CDR3 regions. Primed by the HTBI set, a first-round RT-PCR was run on the TCR CDR3. MiXCR, applied by TCRdb to the multiplex PCR reads, yields one record per CDR3 protein. Seen here are roughly 180,000 distinct CDR3 sequences, over 7.5% observed once, and the top ten hold around 20%. Uncontrolled infection, other autoimmune disease, pregnancy and lactation each barred patients from inclusion. Blood from later-ophthalmopathy patients was taken at first hyperthyroidism diagnosis. Fresh peripheral blood, roughly 9.8 ml of it, supplied the PBMCs. The CDR3 contains 13 residues. The ends were cut back, 0 bases at V and 6 bases at J, with 5 bases in the middle. CDR1 and CDR2 from the germline V gene are KGHSH and LQKENI.

J is TRBJ2-2 and V is TRBV18, with D unclear. The clonotype was recovered from a woman younger than 30 with Graves' hyperthyroidism that later progressed to Graves' ophthalmopathy. What was sequenced was blood. The CDR3, as DNA: TGTGCCAGCTCACCACCGGTCGCCGGGGAGCTGTTTTTT. Translating gives CASSPPVAGELFF.